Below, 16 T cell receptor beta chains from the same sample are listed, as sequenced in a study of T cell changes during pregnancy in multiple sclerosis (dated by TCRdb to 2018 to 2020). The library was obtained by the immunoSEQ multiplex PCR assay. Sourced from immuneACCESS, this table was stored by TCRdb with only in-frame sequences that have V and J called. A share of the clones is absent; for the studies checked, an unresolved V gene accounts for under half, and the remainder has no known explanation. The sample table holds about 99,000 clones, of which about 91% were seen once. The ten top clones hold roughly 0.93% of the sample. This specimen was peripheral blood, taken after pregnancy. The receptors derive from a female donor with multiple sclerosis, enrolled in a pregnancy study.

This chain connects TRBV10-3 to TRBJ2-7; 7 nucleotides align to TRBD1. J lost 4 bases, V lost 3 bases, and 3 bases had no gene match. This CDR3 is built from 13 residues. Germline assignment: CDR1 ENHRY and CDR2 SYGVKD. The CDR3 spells CAISEAGGYEQYF. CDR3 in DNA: TGTGCCATCAGTGAAGCAGGGGGTTACGAGCAGTACTTC.

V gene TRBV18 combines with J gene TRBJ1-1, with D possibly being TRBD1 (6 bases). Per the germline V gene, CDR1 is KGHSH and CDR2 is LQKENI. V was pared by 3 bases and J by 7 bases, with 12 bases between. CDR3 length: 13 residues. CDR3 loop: CASSPRTEGEAFF. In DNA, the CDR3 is TGTGCCAGCTCACCGCGGACAGAGGGTGAAGCTTTCTTT.

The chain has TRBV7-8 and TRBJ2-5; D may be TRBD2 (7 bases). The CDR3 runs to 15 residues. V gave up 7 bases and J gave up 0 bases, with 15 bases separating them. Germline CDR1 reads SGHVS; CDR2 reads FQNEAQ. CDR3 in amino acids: CASTPKGGHQETQYF. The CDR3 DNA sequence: TGTGCCAGCACCCCCAAGGGGGGGCACCAAGAGACCCAGTACTTC.

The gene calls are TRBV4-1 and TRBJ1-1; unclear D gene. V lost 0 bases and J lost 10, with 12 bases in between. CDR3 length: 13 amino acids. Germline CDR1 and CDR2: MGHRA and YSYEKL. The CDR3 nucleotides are TGCGCCAGCAGCCAAGATCAACGGGAGGGAGCTTTCTTT. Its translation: CASSQDQREGAFF.

CDR3 nucleotides: TGTGCCAGCGGACAACTGACAGGACCCTATGGCTACACCTTC. Translating gives CASGQLTGPYGYTF. The chain employs TRBV6-5 and TRBJ1-2, with D maybe TRBD1 (6 bases). The CDR3 is 14 amino acids. Germline V lookup: CDR1 MNHEY, CDR2 SVGAGI. Between the trimmed V and J ends, which lost 8 bases and 4 bases, there was a span of 17 bases.

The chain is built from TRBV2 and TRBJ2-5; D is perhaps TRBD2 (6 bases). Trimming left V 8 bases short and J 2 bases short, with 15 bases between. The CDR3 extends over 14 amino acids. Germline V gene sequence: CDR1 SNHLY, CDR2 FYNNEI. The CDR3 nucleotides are TGTGCCAGCGGGCAGGCGGGGAGGCAAGAGACCCAGTACTTC. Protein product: CASGQAGRQETQYF.

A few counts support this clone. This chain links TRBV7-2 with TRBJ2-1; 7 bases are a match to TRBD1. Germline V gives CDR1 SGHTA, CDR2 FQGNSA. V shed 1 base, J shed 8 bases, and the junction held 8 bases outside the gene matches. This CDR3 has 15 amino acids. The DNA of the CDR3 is TGTGCCAGCAGCTTAGTGCCAGGGGGTAGGGATGAGCAGTTCTTC. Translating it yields CASSLVPGGRDEQFF.

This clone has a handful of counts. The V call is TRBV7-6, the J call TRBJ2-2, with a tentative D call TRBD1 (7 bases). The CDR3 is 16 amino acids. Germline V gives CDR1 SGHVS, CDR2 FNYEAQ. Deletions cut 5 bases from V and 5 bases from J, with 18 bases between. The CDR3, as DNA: TGTGCCAGCAGCCCAAGAGGCTCAGGGGGGACCGGGGAGCTGTTTTTT. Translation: CASSPRGSGGTGELFF.

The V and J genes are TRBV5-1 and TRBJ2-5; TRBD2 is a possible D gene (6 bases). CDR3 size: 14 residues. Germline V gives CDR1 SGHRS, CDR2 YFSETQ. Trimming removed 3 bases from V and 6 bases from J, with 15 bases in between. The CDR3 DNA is TGCGCCAGCAGCTCCCGCCTCGGGAGTAAGACCCAGTACTTC. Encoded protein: CASSSRLGSKTQYF.

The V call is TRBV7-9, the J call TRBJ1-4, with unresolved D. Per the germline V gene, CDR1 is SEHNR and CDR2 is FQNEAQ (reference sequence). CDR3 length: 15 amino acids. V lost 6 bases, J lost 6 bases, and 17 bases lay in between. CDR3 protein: CASRTGSGLDEKLFF. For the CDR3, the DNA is TGTGCCAGCAGGACCGGGTCCGGGTTGGATGAAAAACTGTTTTTT.

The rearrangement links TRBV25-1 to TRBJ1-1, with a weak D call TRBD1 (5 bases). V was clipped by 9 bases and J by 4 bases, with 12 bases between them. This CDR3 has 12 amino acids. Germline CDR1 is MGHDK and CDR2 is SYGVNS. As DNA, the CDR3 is TGTGCCAGTAGGGGCAAGGGCACTGAAGCTTTCTTT. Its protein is CASRGKGTEAFF. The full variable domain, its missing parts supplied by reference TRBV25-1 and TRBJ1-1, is EADIYQTPRYLVIGTGKKITLECSQTMGHDKMYWYQQDPGMELHLIHYSYGVNSTEKGDLSSESTVSRIRTEHFPLTLESARPSHTSQYLCASRGKGTEAFFGQGTRLTVV.

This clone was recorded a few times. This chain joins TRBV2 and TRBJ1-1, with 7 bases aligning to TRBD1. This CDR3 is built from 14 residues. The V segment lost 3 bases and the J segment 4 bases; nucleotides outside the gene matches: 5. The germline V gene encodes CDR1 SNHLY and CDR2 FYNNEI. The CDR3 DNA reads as TGTGCCAGCAGTGACCTCCGGGACAGCACTGAAGCTTTCTTT. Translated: CASSDLRDSTEAFF.

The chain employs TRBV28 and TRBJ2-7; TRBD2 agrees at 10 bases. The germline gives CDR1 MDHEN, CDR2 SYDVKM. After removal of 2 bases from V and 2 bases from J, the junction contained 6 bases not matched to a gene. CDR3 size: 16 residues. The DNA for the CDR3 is TGTGCCAGCAGTTTACCAGCGGGAGGGCCCGCCTACGAGCAGTACTTC. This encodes CASSLPAGGPAYEQYF.

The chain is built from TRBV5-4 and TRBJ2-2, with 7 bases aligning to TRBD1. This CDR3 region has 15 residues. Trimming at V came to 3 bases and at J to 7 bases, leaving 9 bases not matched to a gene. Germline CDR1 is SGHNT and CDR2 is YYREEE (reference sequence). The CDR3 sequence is CASSSRQGMNGELFF. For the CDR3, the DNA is TGTGCCAGCAGCTCCCGACAGGGTATGAACGGGGAGCTGTTTTTT.

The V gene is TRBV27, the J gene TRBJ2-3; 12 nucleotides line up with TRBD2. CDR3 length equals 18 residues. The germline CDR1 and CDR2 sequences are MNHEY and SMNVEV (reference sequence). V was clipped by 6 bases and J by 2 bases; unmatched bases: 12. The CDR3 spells CASSLLTGLAGYTDTQYF. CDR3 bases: TGTGCCAGCAGCCTTCTCACAGGACTAGCGGGGTACACAGATACGCAGTATTTT.

The CDR3 reads CASTVGGASNQPQHF. In DNA form, the CDR3 reads TGTGCCAGCACAGTAGGAGGGGCGAGCAATCAGCCCCAGCATTTT. The V and J genes are TRBV2 and TRBJ1-5, with D perhaps matching TRBD1 (5 bases). The CDR3 length is 15 residues. With 7 bases removed from V and 1 base from J, the gap between germline ends came to 14 bases. The V gene's germline CDR1 is SNHLY and CDR2 FYNNEI.